This T cell receptor beta chain was found in a study of CD8 T cells in ankylosing spondylitis. Study-level points and caveats: Clones linked with disease were CD8+ and fairly uncommon in the peripheral blood. Within matched ankylosing spondylitis synovial fluid, disease-linked clones were reportedly significantly enriched. Characteristic, it appeared, of ankylosing spondylitis blood was a TCR beta motif of eight highly homologous variants. Certain motif variants had earlier appeared in reactive arthritis synovial fluid and blood.

For this clonotype: Its antigen is still unknown.

V gave up 6 bases and J gave up 2 bases, with 14 bases separating them. Germline loops: CDR1 DFQATT, CDR2 SNEGSKA (reference sequence). CDR3 length equals 14 residues. 5'-RACE, quantitative and with molecular barcodes, yielded the TCR beta libraries. TCRdb processed the 5' RACE reads anew with MiXCR; each CDR3 protein has one entry. The sample consists of around 440,000 distinct CDR3 sequences, roughly 15% of them appearing once. The specimen sequenced was blood, either unsorted or a sorted T cell fraction (not recorded which). This receptor was identified in a male donor with ankylosing spondylitis. The rearrangement joins TRBV20-1 to TRBJ2-1; perhaps TRBD2 as D (5 bases). CDR3 sequence (DNA): TGCAGTGCCCCCCCGATGGGAGCCTACAATGAGCAGTTCTTC. Translating it yields CSAPPMGAYNEQFF.